A selection of T cell receptor beta chains follows, all from one sample in a study of T-cell reconstitution after alpha-beta-depleted transplantation in children. TCRdb passed the PCR reads through MiXCR, listing each CDR3 protein once. This table has over 300,000 distinct CDR3 sequences, around 10% appearing once. The source was PBMCs from the stem cell graft donor, collected from the stem cell graft. These receptors were collected from a human donor who donated a stem cell graft to a child with acute lymphoblastic leukemia. CDR3s include the opening cysteine and the closing phenylalanine or tryptophan. D genes are given only for firm matches. Clone sizes are given selectively: once, few, many, or a class where the clone is expanded.

J gene: TRBJ2-3; clone size: few; V gene: TRBV7-2; D gene: .; CDR3 DNA: TGTGCCAGTAGAGGGGGGATCCTCACAGATACGCAGTATTTT; CDR3 protein: CASRGGILTDTQYF
J gene: TRBJ2-7; clone size: many; V gene: TRBV7-8; D gene: TRBD2; CDR3 DNA: TGTGCCAGCAGCTTAGAGGGAGGGCCGCTCCGCGAGCAGTACTTC; CDR3 protein: CASSLEGGPLREQYF
J gene: TRBJ2-1; clone size: .; V gene: TRBV28; D gene: TRBD2; CDR3 DNA: TGTGCCAGCAGTCAGGGACTAGCGGCCCTAGCGTTCTTC; CDR3 protein: CASSQGLAALAFF
J gene: TRBJ1-1; clone size: .; V gene: TRBV11-1; D gene: TRBD1; CDR3 DNA: TGTGCCAGCAGCTTATGGAGGGGAGACAGGGGGCGAGTGTACACTGAAGCTTTCTTT; CDR3 protein: CASSLWRGDRGRVYTEAFF
J gene: TRBJ1-5; clone size: few; V gene: TRBV11-2; D gene: .; CDR3 DNA: TGTGCCAGCAGCCCACGCCGGGGGGCGGGGGCCCGGGGCAATCAGCCCCAGCATTTT; CDR3 protein: CASSPRRGAGARGNQPQHF
J gene: TRBJ1-3; clone size: many; V gene: TRBV27; D gene: .; CDR3 DNA: TGTGCCAGCAGTTCAGGGGCTGGAAACACCATATATTTT; CDR3 protein: CASSSGAGNTIYF
J gene: TRBJ1-1; clone size: many; V gene: TRBV9; D gene: .; CDR3 DNA: TGTGCCAGCAGCGTAGCTCCAGGGAAGTCTGAAGCTTTCTTT; CDR3 protein: CASSVAPGKSEAFF
J gene: TRBJ2-1; clone size: .; V gene: TRBV5-1; D gene: TRBD2; CDR3 DNA: TGCGCCAGCAGCTGGGGGACTAGAGCCCATGAGCAGTTCTTC; CDR3 protein: CASSWGTRAHEQFF
J gene: TRBJ2-5; clone size: .; V gene: TRBV29-1; D gene: .; CDR3 DNA: TGCAGCGTCAAACCCGCGGACACCGCGCAAGAGACCCAGTACTTC; CDR3 protein: CSVKPADTAQETQYF
J gene: TRBJ2-4; clone size: many; V gene: TRBV5-1; D gene: TRBD1; CDR3 DNA: TGCGCCAGCAGCTTTGCCGACAGGGGCGGCATTCAGTACTTC; CDR3 protein: CASSFADRGGIQYF
J gene: TRBJ1-5; clone size: .; V gene: TRBV7-2; D gene: TRBD1; CDR3 DNA: TGTGCCAGCAGCATTCAGGGGGCTGGTAGCAATCAGCCCCAGCATTTT; CDR3 protein: CASSIQGAGSNQPQHF
J gene: TRBJ2-7; clone size: many; V gene: TRBV10-3; D gene: .; CDR3 DNA: TGTGCCATCAGTGAGCCCGGGACGGCTTACGAGCAGTACTTC; CDR3 protein: CAISEPGTAYEQYF
J gene: TRBJ1-5; clone size: few; V gene: TRBV4-2; D gene: .; CDR3 DNA: TGTGCCAGCAGCCAAGAACCACAGGGCAATCAGCCCCAGCATTTT; CDR3 protein: CASSQEPQGNQPQHF
J gene: TRBJ1-3; clone size: many; V gene: TRBV4-1; D gene: .; CDR3 DNA: TGCGCCAGCAGCGGGTTCATGGAGCGTGGAAACACCATATATTTT; CDR3 protein: CASSGFMERGNTIYF
J gene: TRBJ2-5; clone size: .; V gene: TRBV7-8; D gene: .; CDR3 DNA: TGTGCCAGCAGCTTACAGCGGGTAGTAGAGACCCAGTACTTC; CDR3 protein: CASSLQRVVETQYF
J gene: TRBJ2-7; clone size: .; V gene: TRBV12-3/TRBV12-4; D gene: TRBD2; CDR3 DNA: TGTGCCAGCAGAATCGCAGGACTAGCGGGAGTGGGCGAGCAGTACTTC; CDR3 protein: CASRIAGLAGVGEQYF
J gene: TRBJ2-1; clone size: many; V gene: TRBV9; D gene: TRBD1; CDR3 DNA: TGTGCCAGCAGCGAGGCGCCGGGACAGGGGTATGAGCAGTTCTTC; CDR3 protein: CASSEAPGQGYEQFF
J gene: TRBJ2-1; clone size: few; V gene: TRBV12-3/TRBV12-4; D gene: .; CDR3 DNA: TGTGCCAGCAGTTTTTCGGGGTCCAGCTATGAGCAGTTCTTC; CDR3 protein: CASSFSGSSYEQFF
J gene: TRBJ2-3; clone size: .; V gene: TRBV20-1; D gene: TRBD1; CDR3 DNA: TGCAGTGCTAGAGATCGGGACAGGGGAACAGATACGCAGTATTTT; CDR3 protein: CSARDRDRGTDTQYF
J gene: TRBJ2-1; clone size: .; V gene: TRBV30; D gene: TRBD2; CDR3 DNA: TGTGCCTTAACCGGGACTAGCGTCCTCAATGAGCAGTTCTTC; CDR3 protein: CALTGTSVLNEQFF
J gene: TRBJ2-2; clone size: few; V gene: TRBV19; D gene: TRBD2; CDR3 DNA: TGTGCCAGTCTACGGGAGGGGGCCGGGGAGCTGTTTTTT; CDR3 protein: CASLREGAGELFF
J gene: TRBJ2-3; clone size: many; V gene: TRBV12-3/TRBV12-4; D gene: .; CDR3 DNA: TGTGCCAGCACCTCGGGGCACACCACAGATACGCAGTATTTT; CDR3 protein: CASTSGHTTDTQYF
J gene: TRBJ1-5; clone size: .; V gene: TRBV6-1; D gene: .; CDR3 DNA: TGTGCCAGCAGTGAAGGGCCAGAACTAGGTCAGCCCCAGCATTTT; CDR3 protein: CASSEGPELGQPQHF
J gene: TRBJ2-7; clone size: many; V gene: TRBV28; D gene: TRBD1; CDR3 DNA: TGTGCCAGCAGTCCCCCGGGGACAGCGCAGTACGAGCAGTACTTC; CDR3 protein: CASSPPGTAQYEQYF
J gene: TRBJ2-1; clone size: .; V gene: TRBV12-3/TRBV12-4; D gene: TRBD2; CDR3 DNA: TGTGCCAGCAGTTTAATGAGCGGGAGGGCCGGGGATAATGAGCAGTTCTTC; CDR3 protein: CASSLMSGRAGDNEQFF
J gene: TRBJ2-2; clone size: .; V gene: TRBV5-1; D gene: TRBD1; CDR3 DNA: TGCGCCAGCAGGGGGACAGGGGAAAGATACACCGGGGAGCTGTTTTTT; CDR3 protein: CASRGTGERYTGELFF
J gene: TRBJ1-3; clone size: few; V gene: TRBV11-1; D gene: .; CDR3 DNA: TGTGCCAGCAGCTTAGCCTCATCAGGACGGCGGCTCGGAAACACCATATATTTT; CDR3 protein: CASSLASSGRRLGNTIYF
J gene: TRBJ2-5; clone size: .; V gene: TRBV11-2; D gene: .; CDR3 DNA: TGTGCCAGCAGCGAGATAGGGACAAAGCGAGAGACCCAGTACTTC; CDR3 protein: CASSEIGTKRETQYF
J gene: TRBJ2-1; clone size: many; V gene: TRBV4-1; D gene: TRBD2; CDR3 DNA: TGCGCCAGCAGCCGAGGCCTAGCGGTTTACAATGAGCAGTTCTTC; CDR3 protein: CASSRGLAVYNEQFF
J gene: TRBJ2-3; clone size: few; V gene: TRBV28; D gene: TRBD2; CDR3 DNA: TGTGCCAGCAGTTTTAGTAGCGGGGCCACAGATACGCAGTATTTT; CDR3 protein: CASSFSSGATDTQYF
J gene: TRBJ1-5; clone size: many; V gene: TRBV7-8; D gene: .; CDR3 DNA: TGTGCCAGCAGCTTAGTGGAGGGACCTCAGCCCCAGCATTTT; CDR3 protein: CASSLVEGPQPQHF
J gene: TRBJ2-7; clone size: .; V gene: TRBV28; D gene: TRBD2; CDR3 DNA: TGTGCCAGCAGTCCCCCCAACCCGGGACTAGCCTACGAGCAGTACTTC; CDR3 protein: CASSPPNPGLAYEQYF
J gene: TRBJ2-3; clone size: few; V gene: TRBV7-6; D gene: .; CDR3 DNA: TGTGCCAGCAGCTTCTTGGGGCGGAGCACAGATACGCAGTATTTT; CDR3 protein: CASSFLGRSTDTQYF
J gene: TRBJ2-7; clone size: .; V gene: TRBV6-1; D gene: .; CDR3 DNA: TGTGCCAGCAGTGAAGCCCCCCCTGGGGAGCAGTACTTC; CDR3 protein: CASSEAPPGEQYF
J gene: TRBJ2-7; clone size: many; V gene: TRBV28; D gene: .; CDR3 DNA: TGTGCCAGCAGTTTAGGACGGTCCTACTACGAGCAGTACTTC; CDR3 protein: CASSLGRSYYEQYF
J gene: TRBJ2-7; clone size: few; V gene: TRBV10-3; D gene: TRBD2; CDR3 DNA: TGTGCCATCAGCCCCCCTAGCGGGAGGTTCGTGGAGCAGTACTTC; CDR3 protein: CAISPPSGRFVEQYF